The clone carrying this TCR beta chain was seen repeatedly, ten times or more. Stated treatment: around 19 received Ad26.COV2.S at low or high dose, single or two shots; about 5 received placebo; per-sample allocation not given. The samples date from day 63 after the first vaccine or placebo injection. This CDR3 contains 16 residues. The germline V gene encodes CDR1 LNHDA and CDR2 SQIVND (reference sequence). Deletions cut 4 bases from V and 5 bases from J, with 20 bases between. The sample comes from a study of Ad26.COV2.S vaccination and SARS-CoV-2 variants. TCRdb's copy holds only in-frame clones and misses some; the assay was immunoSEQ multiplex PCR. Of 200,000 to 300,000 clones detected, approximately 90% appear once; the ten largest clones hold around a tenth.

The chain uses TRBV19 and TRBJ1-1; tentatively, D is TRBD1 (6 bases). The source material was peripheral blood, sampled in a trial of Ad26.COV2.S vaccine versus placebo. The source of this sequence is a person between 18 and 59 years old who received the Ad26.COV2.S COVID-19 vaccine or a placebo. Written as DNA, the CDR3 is TGTGCCAGTAGTACCATTGGGGGGCTCCAGGGGACTGAAGCTTTCTTT. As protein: CASSTIGGLQGTEAFF.